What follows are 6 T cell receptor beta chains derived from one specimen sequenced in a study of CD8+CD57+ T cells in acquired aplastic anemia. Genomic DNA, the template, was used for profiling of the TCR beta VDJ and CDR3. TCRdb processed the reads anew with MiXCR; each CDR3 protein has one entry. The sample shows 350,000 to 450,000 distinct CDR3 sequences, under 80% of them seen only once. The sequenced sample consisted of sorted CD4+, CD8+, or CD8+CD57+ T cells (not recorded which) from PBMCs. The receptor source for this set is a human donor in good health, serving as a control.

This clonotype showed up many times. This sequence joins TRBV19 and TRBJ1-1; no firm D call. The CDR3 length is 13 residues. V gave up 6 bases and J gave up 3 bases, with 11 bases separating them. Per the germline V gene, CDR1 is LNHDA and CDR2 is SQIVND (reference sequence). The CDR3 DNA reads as TGTGCCAGTAGCCTGTTTTTACACACTGAAGCTTTCTTT. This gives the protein CASSLFLHTEAFF.

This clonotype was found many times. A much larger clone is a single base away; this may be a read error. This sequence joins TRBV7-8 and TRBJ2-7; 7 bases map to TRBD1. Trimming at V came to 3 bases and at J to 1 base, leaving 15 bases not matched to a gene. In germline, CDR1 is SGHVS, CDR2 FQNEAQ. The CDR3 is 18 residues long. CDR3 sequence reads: CASSFHPDGTALSYEQYF. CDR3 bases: TGTGCCAGCAGCTTTCATCCAGACGGGACAGCCCTTTCCTACGAGCAGTACTTC. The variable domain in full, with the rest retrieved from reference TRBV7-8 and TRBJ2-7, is GAGVSQSPRYKVAKRGQDVALRCDPISGHVSLFWYQQALGQGPEFLTYFQNEAQLDKSGLPSDRFFAERPEGSVSTLKIQRTQQEDSAVYLCASSFHPDGTALSYEQYFGPGTRLTVT.

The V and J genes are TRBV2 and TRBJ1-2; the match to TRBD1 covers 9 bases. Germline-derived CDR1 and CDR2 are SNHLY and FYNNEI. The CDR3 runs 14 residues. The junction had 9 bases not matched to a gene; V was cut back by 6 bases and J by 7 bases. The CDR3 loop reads CASSHYRDRAGYTF. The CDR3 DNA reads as TGTGCCAGCAGCCACTACCGGGACAGGGCTGGCTACACCTTC.

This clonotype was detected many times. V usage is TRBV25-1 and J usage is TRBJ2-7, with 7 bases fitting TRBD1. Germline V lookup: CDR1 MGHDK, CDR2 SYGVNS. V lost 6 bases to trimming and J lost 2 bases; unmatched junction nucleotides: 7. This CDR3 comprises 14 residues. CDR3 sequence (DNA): TGTGCCAGCAGCCGGACAGGACCTCCCTACGAGCAGTACTTC. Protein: CASSRTGPPYEQYF.

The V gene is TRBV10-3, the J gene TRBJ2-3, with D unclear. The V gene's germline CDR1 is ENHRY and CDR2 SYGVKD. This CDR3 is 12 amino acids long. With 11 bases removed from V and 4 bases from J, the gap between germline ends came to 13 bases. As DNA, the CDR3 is TGTGCCGCCGCAGGTGTGGCAGATACGCAGTATTTT. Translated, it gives CAAAGVADTQYF.

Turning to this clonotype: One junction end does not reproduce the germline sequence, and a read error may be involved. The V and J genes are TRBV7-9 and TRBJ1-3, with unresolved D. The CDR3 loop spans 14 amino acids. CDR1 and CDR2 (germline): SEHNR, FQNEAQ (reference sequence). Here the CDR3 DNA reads TGTGCCAGCAACTTAGCCCGAACCGGAAACACCGTATATTTT. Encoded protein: CASNLARTGNTVYF.